The clone carrying this T cell receptor beta chain was recorded many times. Its matching antigen is unknown. Template material for TCR beta VDJ and CDR3 profiling consisted of genomic DNA. Using its own MiXCR run on the reads, TCRdb lists one record per CDR3 protein. This sample has around 79,000 distinct CDR3 sequences; roughly 70% occur once, and the top ten carry roughly 80%. The data were obtained in a study of CD8+CD57+ T cells in acquired aplastic anemia. The study's findings and limits: Twenty-nine shared CD8+ CDR3s appeared highly expressed within patients' immunodominant clones.

Selection for sequencing was limited to patients who had shown CD8+CD57+ cell expansion by flow cytometry. Every patient had severe acquired aplastic anemia. The CDR3 is 15 amino acids. In germline, CDR1 is SGHKS, CDR2 YYEKEE (reference sequence). Trimming at V came to 5 bases and at J to 0 bases, leaving 5 bases not matched to a gene. The chain couples TRBV5-5 to TRBJ2-7, with 10 nucleotides matching TRBD1. This clonotype was sampled from a human donor with aplastic anemia. The sequencing input was sorted CD4+, CD8+, or CD8+CD57+ T cells (not recorded which) from PBMCs. The DNA of the CDR3 is TGTGCCAGCAGGGATGACAGGGGGCCCTCCTACGAGCAGTACTTC. Protein sequence: CASRDDRGPSYEQYF.